Presented here are 2 T cell receptor beta chains from one specimen sequenced in a study of shared clonotypes between healthy human individuals. The data were produced by immunoSEQ multiplex PCR, yet TCRdb's version contains in-frame clones alone and is incomplete. The repertoire holds approximately 2.5 million clones, 93% seen once, with approximately 0.37% in the top ten. Sequencing was done on a sample of naive CD4+ T cells from PBMCs. Subset of the sample: CD45RA+ positively selected. The receptors stem from a man aged 18 to 30 in good health. Some clones in this sample may be carry-over from other donors' samples.

CDR3 DNA: TGTGCCAGCAGCTTAGGAGCAGGACTAGCGGGAGGGAATGAGCAGTTCTTC. Protein product: CASSLGAGLAGGNEQFF. The chain combines TRBV7-3 with TRBJ2-1, with 15 nucleotides matching TRBD2. CDR1 and CDR2 (germline): SGHTA, FQGTGA. Trimming cost V 2 bases and J 7 bases; bases outside gene matches: 6. CDR3 length equals 17 residues.

This rearrangement joins TRBV28 to TRBJ1-1; possibly TRBD1 for D (5 bases). The CDR3 consists of 12 residues. The V gene lost 6 bases and the J gene lost 6 bases, with 11 bases spanning the gap. Germline values: CDR1 MDHEN, CDR2 SYDVKM. The CDR3 region is CASRILGAEAFF. DNA of the CDR3: TGTGCCAGCAGAATACTGGGGGCTGAAGCTTTCTTT.